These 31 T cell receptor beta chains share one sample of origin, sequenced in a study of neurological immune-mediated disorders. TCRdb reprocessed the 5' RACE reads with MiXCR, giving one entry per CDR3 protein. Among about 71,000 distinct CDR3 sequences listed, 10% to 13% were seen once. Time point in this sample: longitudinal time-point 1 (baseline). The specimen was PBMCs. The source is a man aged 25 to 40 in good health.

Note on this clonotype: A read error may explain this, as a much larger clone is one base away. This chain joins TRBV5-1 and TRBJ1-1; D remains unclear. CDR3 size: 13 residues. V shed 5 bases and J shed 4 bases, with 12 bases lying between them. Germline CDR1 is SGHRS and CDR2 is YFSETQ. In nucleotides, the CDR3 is TGCGCCAGCAGTGTAGCCCGCGCCACTGAAGCTTTCTTT. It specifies CASSVARATEAFF.

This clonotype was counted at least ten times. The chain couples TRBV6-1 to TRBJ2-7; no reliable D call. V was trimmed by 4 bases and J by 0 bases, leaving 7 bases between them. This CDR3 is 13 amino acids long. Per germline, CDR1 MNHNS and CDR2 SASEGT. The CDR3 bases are TGTGCCAGCAGTGTCGGGTTCTCCTACGAGCAGTACTTC. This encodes CASSVGFSYEQYF.

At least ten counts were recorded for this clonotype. The CDR3 sequence: CSVAFHEQFF. The CDR3 DNA sequence: TGCAGCGTTGCTTTCCATGAGCAGTTCTTC. This chain links TRBV29-1 with TRBJ2-1; no definite D call. Trimming stripped 4 bases from V and 8 bases from J, with 6 bases between. CDR1 is SQVTM and CDR2 is ANQGSEA in the germline V gene. This CDR3 comprises 10 residues.

The CDR3 protein is CASSPLLLGEQYF. Written as DNA, the CDR3 is TGTGCCAGCAGTCCACTACTTTTGGGAGAGCAGTACTTC. The chain employs TRBV27 and TRBJ2-7; D is unclear. Trimming left V 5 bases short and J 7 bases short, with 15 bases between. This CDR3 spans 13 amino acids. CDR1 and CDR2 from the germline V gene are MNHEY and SMNVEV (reference sequence).

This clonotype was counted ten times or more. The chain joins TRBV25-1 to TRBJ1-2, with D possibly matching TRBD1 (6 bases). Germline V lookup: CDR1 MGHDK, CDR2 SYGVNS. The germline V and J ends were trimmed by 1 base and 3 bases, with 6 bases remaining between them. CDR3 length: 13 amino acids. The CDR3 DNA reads TGTGCCAGCAGTGAATCAGGGGACTATGGCTACACCTTC. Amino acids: CASSESGDYGYTF.

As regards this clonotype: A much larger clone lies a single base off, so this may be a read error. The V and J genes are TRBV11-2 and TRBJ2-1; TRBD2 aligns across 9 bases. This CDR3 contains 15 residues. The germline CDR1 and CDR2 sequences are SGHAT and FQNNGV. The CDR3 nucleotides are TGTGCCACCAGCTTGGTGCGGGAGGGAGGCAATGAGCAGTTCTTC. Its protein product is CATSLVREGGNEQFF.

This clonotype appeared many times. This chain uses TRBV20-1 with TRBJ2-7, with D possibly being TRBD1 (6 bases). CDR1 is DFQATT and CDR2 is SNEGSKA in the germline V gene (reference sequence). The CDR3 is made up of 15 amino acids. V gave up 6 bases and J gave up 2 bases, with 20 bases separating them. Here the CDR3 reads CSASPLTGLPYEQYF. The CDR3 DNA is TGCAGTGCCTCGCCATTAACAGGGTTGCCCTACGAGCAGTACTTC.

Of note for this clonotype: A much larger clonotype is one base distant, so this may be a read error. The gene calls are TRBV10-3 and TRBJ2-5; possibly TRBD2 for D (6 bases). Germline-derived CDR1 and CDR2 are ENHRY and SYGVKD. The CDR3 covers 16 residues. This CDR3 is CAMSDLAPSYQETQYF. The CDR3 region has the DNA TGTGCCATGAGTGACCTAGCGCCCTCGTACCAAGAGACCCAGTACTTC.

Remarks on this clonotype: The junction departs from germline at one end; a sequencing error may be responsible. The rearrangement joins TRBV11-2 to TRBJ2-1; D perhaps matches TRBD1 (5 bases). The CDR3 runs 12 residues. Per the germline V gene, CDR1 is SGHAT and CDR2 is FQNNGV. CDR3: CASSLGGNDQFF. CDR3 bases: TGTGCCAGCAGCTTAGGGGGCAATGACCAGTTCTTC.

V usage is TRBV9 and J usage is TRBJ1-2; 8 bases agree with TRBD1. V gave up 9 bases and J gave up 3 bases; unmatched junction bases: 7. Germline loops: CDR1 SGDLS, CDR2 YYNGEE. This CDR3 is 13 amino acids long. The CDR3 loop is CAIIEQGDYGYTF. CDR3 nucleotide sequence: TGTGCCATCATCGAACAGGGGGACTATGGCTACACCTTC.

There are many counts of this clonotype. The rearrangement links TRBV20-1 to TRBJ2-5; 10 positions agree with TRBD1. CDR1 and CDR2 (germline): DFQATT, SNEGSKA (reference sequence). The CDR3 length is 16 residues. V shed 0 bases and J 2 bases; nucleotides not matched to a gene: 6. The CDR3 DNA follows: TGCAGTGCTAGAGATGCCCGGGACAGGGGTCAAGAGACCCAGTACTTC. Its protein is CSARDARDRGQETQYF.

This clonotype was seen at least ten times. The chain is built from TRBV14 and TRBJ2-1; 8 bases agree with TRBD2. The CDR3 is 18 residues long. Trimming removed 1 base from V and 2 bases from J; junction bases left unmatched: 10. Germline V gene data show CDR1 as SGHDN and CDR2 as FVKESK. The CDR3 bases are TGTGCCAGCAGCCAAGCGGGACTTAGCGGGATCCCCTACAATGAGCAGTTCTTC. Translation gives CASSQAGLSGIPYNEQFF.

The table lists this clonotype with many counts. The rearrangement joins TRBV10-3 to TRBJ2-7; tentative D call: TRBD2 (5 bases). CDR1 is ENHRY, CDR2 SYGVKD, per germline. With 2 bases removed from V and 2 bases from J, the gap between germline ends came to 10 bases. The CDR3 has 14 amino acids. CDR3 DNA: TGTGCCATCAGTGAGATGGACTCAGCCTACGAGCAGTACTTC. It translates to CAISEMDSAYEQYF.

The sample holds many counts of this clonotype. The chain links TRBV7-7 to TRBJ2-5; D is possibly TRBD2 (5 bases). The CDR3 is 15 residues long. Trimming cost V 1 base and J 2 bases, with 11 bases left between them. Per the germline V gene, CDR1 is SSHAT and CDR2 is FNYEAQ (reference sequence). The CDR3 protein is CASSLVRAGQETQYF. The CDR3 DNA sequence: TGTGCCAGCAGCTTAGTTCGGGCGGGTCAAGAGACCCAGTACTTC. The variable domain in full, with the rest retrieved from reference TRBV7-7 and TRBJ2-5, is GAGVSQSPRYKVTKRGQDVTLRCDPISSHATLYWYQQALGQGPEFLTYFNYEAQPDKSGLPSDRFSAERPEGSISTLTIQRTEQRDSAMYRCASSLVRAGQETQYFGPGTRLLVL.

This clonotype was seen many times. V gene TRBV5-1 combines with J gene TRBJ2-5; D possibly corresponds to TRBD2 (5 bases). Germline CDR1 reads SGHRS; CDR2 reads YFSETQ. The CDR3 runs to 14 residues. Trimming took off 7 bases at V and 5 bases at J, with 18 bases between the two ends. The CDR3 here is CASATGNTGETQYF. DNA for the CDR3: TGCGCCAGCGCTACGGGAAATACGGGGGAGACCCAGTACTTC.

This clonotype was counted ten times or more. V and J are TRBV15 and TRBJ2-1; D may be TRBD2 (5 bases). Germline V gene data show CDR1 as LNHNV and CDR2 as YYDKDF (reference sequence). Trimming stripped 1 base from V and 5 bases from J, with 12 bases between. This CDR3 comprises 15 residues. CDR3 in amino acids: CATSRGVDLNNEQFF. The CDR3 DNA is TGTGCCACCAGCAGAGGGGTGGACTTAAACAATGAGCAGTTCTTC.

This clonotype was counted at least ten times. The chain's CDR3 is CASSAGGSTGGRYEQYF. CDR3 in DNA: TGTGCCAGCAGCGCCGGAGGATCGACAGGGGGGAGGTACGAGCAGTACTTC. The rearrangement uses TRBV7-9 and TRBJ2-7, with 9 bases fitting TRBD1. The V gene's germline CDR1 is SEHNR and CDR2 FQNEAQ (reference sequence). V trimming: 5 bases; J trimming: 4 bases; junction bases outside the gene matches: 15. CDR3 size: 17 residues.

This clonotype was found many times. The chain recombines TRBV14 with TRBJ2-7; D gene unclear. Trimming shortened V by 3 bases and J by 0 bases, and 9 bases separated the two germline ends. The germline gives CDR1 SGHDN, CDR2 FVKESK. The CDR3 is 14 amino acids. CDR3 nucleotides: TGTGCCAGCAGCCACGGCTTTAGCTCCTACGAGCAGTACTTC. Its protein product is CASSHGFSSYEQYF.

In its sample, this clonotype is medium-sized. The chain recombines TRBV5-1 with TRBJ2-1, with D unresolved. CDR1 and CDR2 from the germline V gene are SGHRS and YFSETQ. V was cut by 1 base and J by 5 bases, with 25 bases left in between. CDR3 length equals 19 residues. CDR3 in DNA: TGCGCCAGCAGCTTGTCATCGCGCCGGCCCGAACCAACCGACAATGAGCAGTTCTTC. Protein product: CASSLSSRRPEPTDNEQFF.

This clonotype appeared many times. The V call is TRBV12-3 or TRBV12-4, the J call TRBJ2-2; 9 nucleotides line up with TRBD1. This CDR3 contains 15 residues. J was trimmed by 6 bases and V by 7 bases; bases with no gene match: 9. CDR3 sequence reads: CASNRQGDAAGELFF. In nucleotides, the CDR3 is TGTGCCAGCAACAGACAGGGGGACGCCGCCGGGGAGCTGTTTTTT.

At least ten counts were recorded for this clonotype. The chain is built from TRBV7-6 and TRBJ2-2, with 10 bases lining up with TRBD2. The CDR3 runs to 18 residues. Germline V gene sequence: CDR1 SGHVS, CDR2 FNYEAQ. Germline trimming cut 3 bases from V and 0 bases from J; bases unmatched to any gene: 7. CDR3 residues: CASSFPRLAGTNTGELFF. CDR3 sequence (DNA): TGTGCCAGCAGCTTCCCCCGACTAGCGGGTACGAACACCGGGGAGCTGTTTTTT.

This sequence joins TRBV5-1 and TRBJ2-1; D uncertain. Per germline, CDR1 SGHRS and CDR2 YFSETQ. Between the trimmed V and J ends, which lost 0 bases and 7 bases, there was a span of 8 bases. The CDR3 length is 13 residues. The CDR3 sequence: CASSLGRVNEQFF. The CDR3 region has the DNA TGCGCCAGCAGCTTGGGTCGCGTGAATGAGCAGTTCTTC.

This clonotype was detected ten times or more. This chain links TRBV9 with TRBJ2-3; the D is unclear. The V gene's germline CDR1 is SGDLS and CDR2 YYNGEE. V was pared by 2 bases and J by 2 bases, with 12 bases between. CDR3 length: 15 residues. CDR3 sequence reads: CASSVDTTTTDTQYF. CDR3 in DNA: TGTGCCAGCAGCGTTGACACTACTACCACAGATACGCAGTATTTT.

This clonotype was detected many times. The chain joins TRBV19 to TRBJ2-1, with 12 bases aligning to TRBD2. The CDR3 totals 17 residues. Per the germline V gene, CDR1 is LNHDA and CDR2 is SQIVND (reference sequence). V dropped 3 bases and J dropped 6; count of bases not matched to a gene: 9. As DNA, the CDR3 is TGTGCCAGTAGTATCCAACTAGCGGGAGGACCAGTCAATGAGCAGTTCTTC. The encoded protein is CASSIQLAGGPVNEQFF. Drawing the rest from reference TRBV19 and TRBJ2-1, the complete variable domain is DGGITQSPKYLFRKEGQNVTLSCEQNLNHDAMYWYRQDPGQGLRLIYYSQIVNDFQKGDIAEGYSVSREKKESFPLTVTSAQKNPTAFYLCASSIQLAGGPVNEQFFGPGTRLTVL.

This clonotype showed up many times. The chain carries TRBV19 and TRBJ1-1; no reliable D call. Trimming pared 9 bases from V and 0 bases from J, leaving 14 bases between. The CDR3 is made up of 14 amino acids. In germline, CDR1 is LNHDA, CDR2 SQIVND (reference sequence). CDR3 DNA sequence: TGTGCCAGCTCTGAGAGGGATCTGAACACTGAAGCTTTCTTT. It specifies CASSERDLNTEAFF.

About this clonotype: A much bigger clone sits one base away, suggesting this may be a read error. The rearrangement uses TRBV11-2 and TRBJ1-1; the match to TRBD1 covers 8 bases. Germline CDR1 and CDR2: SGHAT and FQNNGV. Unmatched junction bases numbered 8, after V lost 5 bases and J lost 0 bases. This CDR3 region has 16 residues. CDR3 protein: CASSPGQESLNTEAFF. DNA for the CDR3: TGTGCCAGCAGCCCGGGACAGGAAAGTTTGAACACTGAAGCTTTCTTT.

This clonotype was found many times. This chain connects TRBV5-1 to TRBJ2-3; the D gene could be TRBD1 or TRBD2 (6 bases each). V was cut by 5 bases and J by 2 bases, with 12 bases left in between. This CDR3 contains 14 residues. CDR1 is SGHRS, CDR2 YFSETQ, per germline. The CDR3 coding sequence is TGCGCCAGCAGTCGGGGGCCCATCACAGATACGCAGTATTTT. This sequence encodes CASSRGPITDTQYF.

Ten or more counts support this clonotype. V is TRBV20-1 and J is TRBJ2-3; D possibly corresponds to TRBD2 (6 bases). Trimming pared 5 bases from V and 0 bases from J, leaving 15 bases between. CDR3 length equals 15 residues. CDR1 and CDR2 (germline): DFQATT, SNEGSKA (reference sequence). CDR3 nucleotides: TGCAGTGCTCCACGGGGACTTTTGAGCACAGATACGCAGTATTTT. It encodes CSAPRGLLSTDTQYF.

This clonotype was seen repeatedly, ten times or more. The CDR3 here is CASGTSGYNEQFF. The CDR3 region has the DNA TGTGCCAGCGGGACTAGCGGGTACAATGAGCAGTTCTTC. The rearrangement links TRBV2 to TRBJ2-1, with 12 bases that match TRBD2. The V gene end was trimmed by 8 bases and the J gene end by 4 bases; junction bases not matched to a gene: 0. Germline V gene lookup returns CDR1 SNHLY and CDR2 FYNNEI. The CDR3 extends over 13 amino acids.

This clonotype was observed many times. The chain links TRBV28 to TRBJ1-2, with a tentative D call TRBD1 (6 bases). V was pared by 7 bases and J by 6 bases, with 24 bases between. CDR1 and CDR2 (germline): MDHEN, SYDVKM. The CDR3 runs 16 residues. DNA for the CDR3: TGTGCCAGCACCTCCTCCCTCCCGGGGGCGGGGAATGGCTACACCTTC. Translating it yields CASTSSLPGAGNGYTF.

In DNA, the CDR3 is TGTGCCATCAGTGAACCCATGAAGGGGACATCCTATGGCTACACCTTC. The encoded protein is CAISEPMKGTSYGYTF. This chain connects TRBV10-3 to TRBJ1-2; weak D call: TRBD1 (6 bases). This CDR3 spans 16 amino acids. The ends were cut back, 3 bases at V and 4 bases at J, with 18 bases in the middle. Germline V lookup: CDR1 ENHRY, CDR2 SYGVKD.